The 20 T cell receptor beta chains in this list originate from one sample, sequenced in a study of molecular identifiers for immune sequencing clone quantification. TCRdb called the PCR reads again in MiXCR, with one record for every CDR3 protein. The sample shows 300,000 to 400,000 distinct CDR3 sequences, over 20% of them seen only once. The sample consisted of naive CD8+ T cells from blood, with Jurkat cell RNA spiked in. Specified subset: FACS-sorted CD8+CD4-CCR7+CD45RA+ naive T cells. All receptors come from a human donor in good health. Some libraries in this study had Jurkat cell RNA spiked in.

V usage is TRBV4-1 and J usage is TRBJ2-3, with a possible D match to TRBD2 (5 bases). Germline assignment: CDR1 MGHRA and CDR2 YSYEKL. Trimming shortened V by 5 bases and J by 1 base, and 10 bases separated the two germline ends. The CDR3 consists of 14 residues. Here the CDR3 reads CASSGGLRTDTQYF. The CDR3, as DNA: TGCGCCAGCAGCGGCGGACTTCGCACAGATACGCAGTATTTT.

The V and J genes are TRBV9 and TRBJ1-1, with D maybe TRBD1 (6 bases). Looked up from germline, CDR1 is SGDLS and CDR2 is YYNGEE. The CDR3 consists of 13 residues. Trimming cost V 0 bases and J 3 bases, with 6 bases left between them. The CDR3 DNA follows: TGTGCCAGCAGCGTAGAGGGGGACACTGAAGCTTTCTTT. Encoded protein: CASSVEGDTEAFF.

This chain links TRBV5-5 with TRBJ2-3; D is ambiguous. The CDR3 runs to 17 residues. The germline gives CDR1 SGHKS, CDR2 YYEKEE (reference sequence). The V and J ends lost 6 bases and 2 bases respectively, with 22 bases between them. CDR3: CASTHLLVQGFTDTQYF. The CDR3, as DNA: TGTGCCAGCACCCATCTACTTGTCCAAGGATTCACAGATACGCAGTATTTT. Supplemented by reference TRBV5-5 and TRBJ2-3, the full variable domain reads DAGVTQSPTHLIKTRGQQVTLRCSPISGHKSVSWYQQVLGQGPQFIFQYYEKEERGRGNFPDRFSARQFPNYSSELNVNALLLGDSALYLCASTHLLVQGFTDTQYFGPGTRLTVL.

This clonotype was observed many times. The gene calls are TRBV27 and TRBJ2-1; TRBD2 aligns across 11 bases. CDR1 is MNHEY and CDR2 is SMNVEV in the germline V gene (reference sequence). The CDR3 is 14 residues long. V trimming: 0 bases; J trimming: 16 bases; junction bases outside the gene matches: 8. The CDR3, as DNA: TGTGCCAGCAGTTTATCGTTACTAGCGGGAGATCGCTTCTTC. Protein sequence: CASSLSLLAGDRFF.

This clonotype has at least ten counts. The J gene is TRBJ2-5, the V gene TRBV5-1; 8 bases fit TRBD1. CDR1 and CDR2 (germline): SGHRS, YFSETQ. Germline trimming cut 7 bases from V and 5 bases from J; bases unmatched to any gene: 10. The CDR3 sequence is 14 residues long. Here the CDR3 reads CASSRTGSMETQYF. The CDR3 DNA reads as TGCGCCAGCTCACGGACAGGGTCGATGGAGACCCAGTACTTC.

The chain combines TRBV27 with TRBJ1-1; TRBD1 agrees at 7 bases. There are 15 residues in the CDR3. Germline CDR1 MNHEY, CDR2 SMNVEV (reference sequence). Germline trimming cut 1 base from V and 3 bases from J; bases unmatched to any gene: 5. CDR3 nucleotides: TGTGCCAGCAGTTTATGGAAGGGGGCGCACACTGAAGCTTTCTTT. This gives the protein CASSLWKGAHTEAFF.

This clonotype has a count of ten or more. The rearrangement uses TRBV4-3 and TRBJ2-7, with no clear D. The CDR3 runs to 14 residues. V lost 3 bases to trimming and J lost 4 bases, with 13 bases between them. The germline V gene encodes CDR1 LGHNA and CDR2 YSLEER. This chain's CDR3 is CASSQSQSWYEQYF. CDR3 nucleotide sequence: TGCGCCAGCAGCCAGAGTCAGTCCTGGTACGAGCAGTACTTC.

This clonotype was found a few times. The chain combines TRBV19 with TRBJ2-2, with D perhaps TRBD1 (6 bases). The CDR3 totals 13 residues. Germline loops: CDR1 LNHDA, CDR2 SQIVND (reference sequence). V dropped 5 bases and J dropped 5 bases, with 9 bases sitting between them. CDR3 in amino acids: CASSVTGTGELFF. The CDR3 region has the DNA TGTGCCAGTAGTGTGACAGGTACCGGGGAGCTGTTTTTT.

The chain carries TRBV4-3 and TRBJ1-5; D gene uncertain. V lost 0 bases and J 4 bases, leaving 7 bases between the germline ends. The V gene's germline CDR1 is LGHNA and CDR2 YSLEER. The CDR3 is 14 amino acids. The CDR3 DNA reads as TGCGCCAGCAGCCAAGATCTTCAAAATCAGCCCCAGCATTTT. This gives the protein CASSQDLQNQPQHF.

This chain connects TRBV12-3 or TRBV12-4 to TRBJ1-1, with a weak D call TRBD1 (5 bases). V dropped 1 base and J dropped 1 base, with 10 bases sitting between them. This CDR3 is built from 15 residues. CDR3 in amino acids: CASSLEEGWNTEAFF. As DNA, the CDR3 is TGTGCCAGCAGTTTAGAAGAGGGGTGGAACACTGAAGCTTTCTTT.

This clonotype was observed a handful of times. The chain recombines TRBV4-1 with TRBJ2-3; 8 bases are a match to TRBD2. There are 15 residues in the CDR3. With V trimmed by 4 bases and J by 5 bases, 8 bases remained unmatched. Per germline, CDR1 MGHRA and CDR2 YSYEKL. CDR3 DNA sequence: TGCGCCAGCAGCCCGGGGGGGAGGGCAGGAGATACGCAGTATTTT. This translates into CASSPGGRAGDTQYF.

In its sample, this clonotype was seen many times. J is TRBJ2-5 and V is TRBV6-5; no clear D. Germline V lookup: CDR1 MNHEY, CDR2 SVGAGI. CDR3 length: 12 residues. The V gene lost 6 bases and the J gene lost 5 bases, with 10 bases spanning the gap. The CDR3, as DNA: TGTGCCAGCAGCTCACGAATGGAGACCCAGTACTTC. Amino acids: CASSSRMETQYF.

This clonotype was seen a few times. The J gene is TRBJ1-2, the V gene TRBV29-1; no clear D gene. CDR1 is SQVTM and CDR2 is ANQGSEA in the germline V gene. There are 13 residues in the CDR3. V dropped 4 bases and J dropped 3 bases, with 12 bases sitting between them. As DNA, the CDR3 is TGCAGCGTTGTTCCGGGATCTCACTATGGCTACACCTTC. Translation: CSVVPGSHYGYTF.

Details on this clonotype: A read error is possible here, since a much larger clone lies one base away. Because the CDR3 is missing its conserved closing phenylalanine or tryptophan, this is likely a read error. The rearrangement uses TRBV6-2 or TRBV6-3 and TRBJ2-7, with a tentative D call TRBD2 (5 bases). Deletions cut 5 bases from V and 4 bases from J, with 6 bases between. From germline, CDR1 is MNHEY and CDR2 SVGEGT. The CDR3 covers 11 residues. CDR3 nucleotide sequence: TGTGCCAGCAGTGGACTGTACGAGCAGTACTAC. Amino acid sequence: CASSGLYEQYY.

The table lists this clonotype with a few counts. The chain is built from TRBV6-4 and TRBJ2-3; 11 bases fit TRBD2. Germline V CDR1 and CDR2: MRHNA, SNTAGT. V was pared by 0 bases and J by 2 bases, with 4 bases of the junction left unmatched. This CDR3 has 17 residues. The CDR3: CASSDSLAGGLTDTQYF. DNA of the CDR3: TGTGCCAGCAGTGACTCCCTAGCGGGGGGACTCACAGATACGCAGTATTTT.

This clonotype was detected a few times. V gene TRBV3-1 combines with J gene TRBJ2-5; D is unclear. The CDR3 extends over 12 amino acids. Germline V CDR1 and CDR2: LGHDT, YNNKEL (reference sequence). Trimming removed 6 bases at V and 3 bases at J, with 8 bases between. CDR3 region: CASRPDEETQYF. The CDR3 DNA sequence: TGTGCCAGCAGACCCGACGAAGAGACCCAGTACTTC.

This chain links TRBV7-6 with TRBJ2-7; 7 positions agree with TRBD2. Per germline, CDR1 SGHVS and CDR2 FNYEAQ. CDR3 length: 15 amino acids. V was pared by 1 base and J by 3 bases, with 6 bases of the junction left unmatched. This CDR3 reads CASSLEASGIYEQYF. Written as DNA, the CDR3 is TGTGCCAGCAGCTTAGAGGCTAGCGGCATCTACGAGCAGTACTTC.

This clonotype was seen more than once but under ten times. The CDR3: CASGSGTVEVETQYF. As DNA, the CDR3 is TGTGCCAGCGGCTCCGGGACGGTAGAAGTGGAGACCCAGTACTTC. The chain employs TRBV7-9 and TRBJ2-5; D may correspond to TRBD1 or TRBD2 (5 bases each). The CDR3 is 15 residues long. The germline V and J ends were trimmed by 8 bases and 5 bases, with 21 bases remaining between them. Looked up from germline, CDR1 is SEHNR and CDR2 is FQNEAQ (reference sequence). The complete variable domain, with remaining parts taken from reference TRBV7-9 and TRBJ2-5, reads DTGVSQNPRHKITKRGQNVTFRCDPISEHNRLYWYRQTLGQGPEFLTYFQNEAQLEKSRLLSDRFSAERPKGSFSTLEIQRTEQGDSAMYLCASGSGTVEVETQYFGPGTRLLVL.

The rearrangement uses TRBV19 and TRBJ2-2, with D uncertain. CDR1 is LNHDA and CDR2 is SQIVND in the germline V gene (reference sequence). Trimming took off 1 base at V and 1 base at J, with 4 bases between the two ends. The length of the CDR3 is 14 residues. The CDR3 DNA follows: TGTGCCAGTAGTATAGCTGGGAACACCGGGGAGCTGTTTTTT. Protein sequence: CASSIAGNTGELFF.

There are many counts of this clonotype. The chain employs TRBV18 and TRBJ2-2, with TRBD2 matching over 10 bases. This CDR3 contains 16 residues. Germline trimming cut 3 bases from V and 2 bases from J; bases unmatched to any gene: 3. In germline, CDR1 is KGHSH, CDR2 LQKENI. CDR3 coding DNA: TGTGCCAGCTCACCGACTAGCGGGCCTAACACCGGGGAGCTGTTTTTT. Its protein product is CASSPTSGPNTGELFF.